These 7 T cell receptor beta chains originate from one sample sequenced in a study of cytomegalovirus exposure and HLA in healthy donors. The PCR contained 60 Vbeta and 13 Jbeta primers. The data were produced by immunoSEQ multiplex PCR, yet TCRdb's version contains in-frame clones alone and is incomplete. The sample shows around 150,000 clones, roughly three quarters of them seen only once. The specimen sequenced was PBMCs. The origin of the receptors is a male donor in good health and CMV-seropositive.

The chain has TRBV5-4 and TRBJ2-1, with 9 bases aligning to TRBD1. Per germline, CDR1 SGHNT and CDR2 YYREEE (reference sequence). The CDR3 extends over 14 amino acids. Trimming removed 3 bases from V and 4 bases from J; junction bases left unmatched: 2. The CDR3 coding sequence is TGTGCCAGCAGCTGGGACAGGGAGTACAATGAGCAGTTCTTC. Its translation: CASSWDREYNEQFF.

This rearrangement joins TRBV7-9 to TRBJ2-7; D is ambiguous. The CDR3 totals 15 residues. Germline V gene lookup returns CDR1 SEHNR and CDR2 FQNEAQ (reference sequence). Deletions cut 5 bases from V and 2 bases from J, with 16 bases between. The CDR3 DNA sequence: TGTGCCAGCAGCCCGCCGGTTGAGCGAACCTACGAGCAGTACTTC. Protein sequence: CASSPPVERTYEQYF.

The rearrangement uses TRBV5-6 and TRBJ2-2; 9 positions match TRBD1. After removal of 4 bases from V and 6 bases from J, the junction contained 7 bases not matched to a gene. Germline V gene data show CDR1 as SGHDT and CDR2 as YYEEEE. The CDR3 sequence is 15 residues long. CDR3 residues: CASSIETGGPGELFF. In DNA, the CDR3 is TGTGCCAGCAGCATAGAGACAGGGGGGCCCGGGGAGCTGTTTTTT.

This chain connects TRBV5-1 to TRBJ1-1; 9 nucleotides agree with TRBD1. Germline CDR1 reads SGHRS; CDR2 reads YFSETQ. The CDR3 loop spans 15 amino acids. V trimming: 1 base; J trimming: 5 bases; junction bases outside the gene matches: 6. The DNA of the CDR3 is TGCGCCAGCAGCTTGTATCGGACAGGGGATACTGAAGCTTTCTTT. Translation gives CASSLYRTGDTEAFF.

The chain links TRBV14 to TRBJ1-1, with 8 bases fitting TRBD1. The trim removed 2 bases at V and 5 bases at J, leaving 13 bases unmatched. The length of the CDR3 is 17 residues. Germline V lookup: CDR1 SGHDN, CDR2 FVKESK. For the CDR3, the DNA is TGTGCCAGCAGCCAACGAAAACGGACAGGGAAGAAGACTGAAGCTTTCTTT. This gives the protein CASSQRKRTGKKTEAFF.

This clone has a single count. The CDR3 reads CASTNRRGGQDNEQFF. CDR3 nucleotides: TGTGCCAGCACCAACCGGCGGGGGGGCCAGGACAATGAGCAGTTCTTC. The chain uses TRBV6-6 and TRBJ2-1, with TRBD2 matching 9 bases. CDR1 is MNHNY and CDR2 is SVGAGI in the germline V gene (reference sequence). The CDR3 spans 16 residues. Trimming removed 7 bases from V and 5 bases from J; junction bases left unmatched: 12.

The chain joins TRBV5-1 to TRBJ2-1; 8 bases agree with TRBD2. V lost 4 bases to trimming and J lost 5 bases; unmatched junction nucleotides: 8. Germline V gene data show CDR1 as SGHRS and CDR2 as YFSETQ. CDR3 size: 15 residues. The CDR3 spells CASSADGGAHNEQFF. The DNA for the CDR3 is TGCGCCAGCAGCGCGGACGGGGGGGCCCACAATGAGCAGTTCTTC.